A selection of T cell receptor beta chains follows, all from one sample in a study of Ad26.COV2.S vaccination and SARS-CoV-2 variants. The repertoire was sequenced with immunoSEQ multiplex PCR; TCRdb's copy has only in-frame clones and lacks some. The sample holds hundreds of thousands of clones, about 88% seen once. Sequences were derived from peripheral blood, sampled in a trial of Ad26.COV2.S vaccine versus placebo. Receptors were obtained from a person aged 18-60 years who received the Ad26.COV2.S COVID-19 vaccine or a placebo. Each CDR3 is given with its conserved first and last residue. The D gene is left open where the match is weak. The size entry is marked missing in some rows and otherwise reads once, few, many or a size class.

v_call	j_call	clone_size	d_call	cdr3_aa	cdr3_nt
TRBV30	TRBJ2-7	.	.	CAWSVGPGTYEQYF	TGTGCCTGGAGTGTAGGTCCGGGCACCTACGAGCAGTACTTC
TRBV30	TRBJ2-7	.	.	CAWSVPGKRSYEQYF	TGTGCCTGGAGCGTCCCCGGCAAAAGGTCCTACGAGCAGTACTTC
TRBV12-3/TRBV12-4	TRBJ1-5	.	.	CASSLDGNQPQHF	TGTGCCAGCAGTTTAGACGGTAATCAGCCCCAGCATTTT
TRBV12-5	TRBJ2-5	.	.	CASGLGGTSQETQYF	TGTGCTAGTGGTTTGGGCGGGACTTCCCAAGAGACCCAGTACTTC
TRBV11-2	TRBJ2-3	.	.	CASSPGGAYTDTQYF	TGTGCCAGCAGCCCTGGGGGGGCGTACACAGATACGCAGTATTTT
TRBV27	TRBJ1-1	.	.	CASSLKGADFMTEAFF	TGTGCCAGCAGTTTAAAAGGGGCAGACTTTATGACTGAAGCTTTCTTT
TRBV19	TRBJ2-3	.	TRBD2	CASSIGRLAGTDTQYF	TGTGCCAGTAGTATAGGGAGACTAGCCGGCACAGATACGCAGTATTTT
TRBV6-5	TRBJ2-1	.	TRBD2	CASSSLAGTLYNEQFF	TGTGCCAGCAGTTCCTTAGCGGGGACCCTCTACAATGAGCAGTTCTTC
TRBV10-2	TRBJ1-6	.	.	CASSESIGFSSYNSPLHF	TGCGCCAGCAGTGAGTCGATAGGTTTCAGCTCCTATAATTCACCCCTCCACTTT
TRBV10-3	TRBJ2-1	.	TRBD2	CAISSPALAGGPGEQFF	TGTGCCATCAGTTCACCCGCACTAGCGGGGGGGCCGGGTGAGCAGTTCTTC
TRBV11-2	TRBJ1-4	.	.	CASSVMTGYNEKLFF	TGTGCCAGCAGCGTGATGACAGGTTATAATGAAAAACTGTTTTTT
TRBV9	TRBJ2-1	.	TRBD1	CASSVVEQGAKGEQFF	TGTGCCAGCAGCGTAGTTGAACAGGGGGCGAAGGGTGAGCAGTTCTTC
TRBV6-1	TRBJ1-5	.	.	CASSAPVQNSNQPQHF	TGTGCCAGCAGTGCCCCCGTACAGAATAGCAATCAGCCCCAGCATTTT
TRBV7-8	TRBJ1-6	.	TRBD1	CASSLEGQGGSPLHF	TGTGCCAGCAGCTTAGAGGGACAGGGAGGATCACCCCTCCACTTT
TRBV6-6	TRBJ2-4	.	TRBD2	CASSPRTSAIAKNIQYF	TGTGCCAGCAGTCCGAGGACTAGCGCGATAGCCAAAAACATTCAGTACTTC
TRBV6-2/TRBV6-3	TRBJ2-4	once	.	CASSTSSTGIAKNIQYF	TGTGCCAGCAGTACCTCCTCAACAGGGATAGCCAAAAACATTCAGTACTTC
TRBV5-4	TRBJ2-7	.	TRBD2	CASSGGTSGRGTYEQYF	TGTGCCAGCAGCGGGGGGACTAGCGGGAGGGGAACCTACGAGCAGTACTTC
TRBV7-9	TRBJ2-1	.	.	CASSLVAVSSYNEQFF	TGTGCCAGCAGCTTAGTAGCGGTGAGCTCCTACAATGAGCAGTTCTTC
TRBV5-1	TRBJ1-2	.	.	CASSLSAGQTYGYTF	TGCGCCAGCAGCTTGTCGGCAGGACAGACCTATGGCTACACCTTC
TRBV23-1	TRBJ2-1	.	TRBD2	CASTLGTSGRTVSYNEQFF	TGCGCCAGCACCCTTGGGACTAGCGGGAGAACGGTTTCCTACAATGAGCAGTTCTTC
TRBV14	TRBJ2-7	.	.	CASSQGGFQVVGYEQYF	TGTGCCAGCAGCCAAGGGGGTTTTCAGGTGGTCGGCTACGAGCAGTACTTC
TRBV9	TRBJ2-5	.	.	CASSVDASRRTQYF	TGTGCCAGCAGCGTAGATGCCAGCCGCCGGACCCAGTACTTC
TRBV5-1	TRBJ2-1	.	.	CASSLGTVYNEQFF	TGCGCCAGCAGCTTGGGGACAGTCTACAATGAGCAGTTCTTC
TRBV7-8	TRBJ2-1	.	.	CASSFPGAGDEQFF	TGTGCCAGCAGCTTCCCGGGGGCCGGGGATGAGCAGTTCTTC
TRBV5-1	TRBJ2-5	.	TRBD2	CASSLESGGYQETQYF	TGCGCCAGCAGCTTGGAGTCGGGGGGATATCAAGAGACCCAGTACTTC
TRBV10-1	TRBJ2-7	.	TRBD2	CASSLAGGPYEQYF	TGCGCCAGCTCGCTAGCGGGAGGTCCCTACGAGCAGTACTTC
TRBV5-1	TRBJ2-3	.	.	CASSLAAGADTQYF	TGCGCCAGCAGCTTGGCGGCCGGAGCCGATACGCAGTATTTT
TRBV10-3	TRBJ2-5	.	TRBD2	CAISDQASGRETQYF	TGTGCCATCAGTGATCAGGCTAGCGGGAGGGAGACCCAGTACTTC
TRBV5-6	TRBJ2-6	.	.	CASSSGSGANVLTF	TGTGCCAGCAGCTCGGGCTCTGGGGCCAACGTCCTGACTTTC
TRBV4-3	TRBJ2-3	.	.	CASSFLPSTDTQYF	TGCGCCAGCAGCTTCCTGCCCAGCACAGATACGCAGTATTTT
TRBV30	TRBJ2-7	once	.	CAWSTYSGPRGEQYF	TGTGCCTGGAGTACCTATTCGGGTCCCCGGGGTGAGCAGTACTTC
TRBV19	TRBJ1-1	.	.	CASSTGRGDLTEAFF	TGTGCCAGTAGCACCGGGCGAGGGGACTTAACTGAAGCTTTCTTT
TRBV27	TRBJ1-6	.	.	CASSSLWSYNSPLHF	TGTGCCAGCAGTTCCCTTTGGTCCTATAATTCACCCCTCCACTTT
TRBV7-9	TRBJ2-7	few	TRBD1	CASSLDRGYEQYF	TGTGCCAGCAGCTTAGACAGGGGCTACGAGCAGTACTTC
TRBV10-1	TRBJ2-5	.	TRBD1	CASSESGGGLETQYF	TGCGCCAGCAGTGAGTCAGGGGGCGGATTGGAGACCCAGTACTTC
TRBV7-2	TRBJ2-3	.	TRBD2	CASSPGGPRQYF	TGTGCCAGCAGCCCGGGGGGGCCGCGACAGTATTTT
TRBV18	TRBJ1-5	.	.	CASSPDSNQPQHF	TGTGCCAGCTCACCAGACAGCAATCAGCCCCAGCATTTT
TRBV23-1	TRBJ2-5	few	.	CASSKRAAWTQYF	TGCGCCAGCAGTAAACGGGCTGCATGGACCCAGTACTTC
TRBV7-9	TRBJ2-1	.	TRBD2	CASSAVGTSGTNEQFF	TGTGCCAGCAGCGCCGTTGGGACTAGCGGGACCAATGAGCAGTTCTTC
TRBV7-2	TRBJ1-2	.	.	CASSLLNYGYTF	TGTGCCAGCAGCTTATTAAACTATGGCTACACCTTC
TRBV29-1	TRBJ1-2	.	.	CSVFSTANYGYTF	TGCAGCGTTTTCTCAACAGCTAACTATGGCTACACCTTC
TRBV13	TRBJ1-1	.	TRBD1	CASSSTGARGNTEAFF	TGTGCCAGCAGCTCGACAGGGGCACGGGGGAACACTGAAGCTTTCTTT
TRBV5-1	TRBJ2-5	few	.	CASSSYEPLQETQYF	TGCGCCAGCAGCTCATACGAACCCCTTCAAGAGACCCAGTACTTC
TRBV6-6	TRBJ1-3	.	TRBD1	CASRQGQGATGNTIYF	TGTGCCAGCAGACAAGGACAGGGGGCGACTGGAAACACCATATATTTT